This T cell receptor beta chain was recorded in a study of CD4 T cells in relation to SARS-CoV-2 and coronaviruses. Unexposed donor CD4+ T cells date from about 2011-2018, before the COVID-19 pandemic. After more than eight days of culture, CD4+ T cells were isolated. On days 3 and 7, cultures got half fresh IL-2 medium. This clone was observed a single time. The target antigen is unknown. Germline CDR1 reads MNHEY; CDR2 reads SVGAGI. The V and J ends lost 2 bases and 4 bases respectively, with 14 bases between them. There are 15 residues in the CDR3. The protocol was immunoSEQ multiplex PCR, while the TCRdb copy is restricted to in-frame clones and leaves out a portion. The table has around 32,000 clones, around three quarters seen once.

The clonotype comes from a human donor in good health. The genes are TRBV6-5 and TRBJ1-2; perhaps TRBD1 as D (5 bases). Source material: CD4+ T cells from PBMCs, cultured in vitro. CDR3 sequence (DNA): TGTGCCAGCAGTTACGGGGCAGGTGATCTCTATGGCTACACCTTC. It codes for CASSYGAGDLYGYTF.